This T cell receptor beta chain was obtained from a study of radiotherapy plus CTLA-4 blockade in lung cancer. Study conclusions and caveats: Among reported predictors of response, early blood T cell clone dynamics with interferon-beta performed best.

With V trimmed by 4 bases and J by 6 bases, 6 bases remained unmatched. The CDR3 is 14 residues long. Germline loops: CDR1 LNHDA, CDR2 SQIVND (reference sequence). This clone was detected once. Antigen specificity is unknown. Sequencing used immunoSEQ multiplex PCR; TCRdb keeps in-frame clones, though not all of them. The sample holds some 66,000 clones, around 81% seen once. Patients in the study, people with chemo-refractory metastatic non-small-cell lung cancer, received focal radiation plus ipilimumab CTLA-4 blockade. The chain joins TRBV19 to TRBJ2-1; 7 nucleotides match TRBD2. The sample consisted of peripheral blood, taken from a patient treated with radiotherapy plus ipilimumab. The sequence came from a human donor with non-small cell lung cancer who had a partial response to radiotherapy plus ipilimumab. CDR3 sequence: CASSTGLYINEQFF. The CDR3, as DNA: TGTGCCAGTAGTACGGGACTATATATCAATGAGCAGTTCTTC.